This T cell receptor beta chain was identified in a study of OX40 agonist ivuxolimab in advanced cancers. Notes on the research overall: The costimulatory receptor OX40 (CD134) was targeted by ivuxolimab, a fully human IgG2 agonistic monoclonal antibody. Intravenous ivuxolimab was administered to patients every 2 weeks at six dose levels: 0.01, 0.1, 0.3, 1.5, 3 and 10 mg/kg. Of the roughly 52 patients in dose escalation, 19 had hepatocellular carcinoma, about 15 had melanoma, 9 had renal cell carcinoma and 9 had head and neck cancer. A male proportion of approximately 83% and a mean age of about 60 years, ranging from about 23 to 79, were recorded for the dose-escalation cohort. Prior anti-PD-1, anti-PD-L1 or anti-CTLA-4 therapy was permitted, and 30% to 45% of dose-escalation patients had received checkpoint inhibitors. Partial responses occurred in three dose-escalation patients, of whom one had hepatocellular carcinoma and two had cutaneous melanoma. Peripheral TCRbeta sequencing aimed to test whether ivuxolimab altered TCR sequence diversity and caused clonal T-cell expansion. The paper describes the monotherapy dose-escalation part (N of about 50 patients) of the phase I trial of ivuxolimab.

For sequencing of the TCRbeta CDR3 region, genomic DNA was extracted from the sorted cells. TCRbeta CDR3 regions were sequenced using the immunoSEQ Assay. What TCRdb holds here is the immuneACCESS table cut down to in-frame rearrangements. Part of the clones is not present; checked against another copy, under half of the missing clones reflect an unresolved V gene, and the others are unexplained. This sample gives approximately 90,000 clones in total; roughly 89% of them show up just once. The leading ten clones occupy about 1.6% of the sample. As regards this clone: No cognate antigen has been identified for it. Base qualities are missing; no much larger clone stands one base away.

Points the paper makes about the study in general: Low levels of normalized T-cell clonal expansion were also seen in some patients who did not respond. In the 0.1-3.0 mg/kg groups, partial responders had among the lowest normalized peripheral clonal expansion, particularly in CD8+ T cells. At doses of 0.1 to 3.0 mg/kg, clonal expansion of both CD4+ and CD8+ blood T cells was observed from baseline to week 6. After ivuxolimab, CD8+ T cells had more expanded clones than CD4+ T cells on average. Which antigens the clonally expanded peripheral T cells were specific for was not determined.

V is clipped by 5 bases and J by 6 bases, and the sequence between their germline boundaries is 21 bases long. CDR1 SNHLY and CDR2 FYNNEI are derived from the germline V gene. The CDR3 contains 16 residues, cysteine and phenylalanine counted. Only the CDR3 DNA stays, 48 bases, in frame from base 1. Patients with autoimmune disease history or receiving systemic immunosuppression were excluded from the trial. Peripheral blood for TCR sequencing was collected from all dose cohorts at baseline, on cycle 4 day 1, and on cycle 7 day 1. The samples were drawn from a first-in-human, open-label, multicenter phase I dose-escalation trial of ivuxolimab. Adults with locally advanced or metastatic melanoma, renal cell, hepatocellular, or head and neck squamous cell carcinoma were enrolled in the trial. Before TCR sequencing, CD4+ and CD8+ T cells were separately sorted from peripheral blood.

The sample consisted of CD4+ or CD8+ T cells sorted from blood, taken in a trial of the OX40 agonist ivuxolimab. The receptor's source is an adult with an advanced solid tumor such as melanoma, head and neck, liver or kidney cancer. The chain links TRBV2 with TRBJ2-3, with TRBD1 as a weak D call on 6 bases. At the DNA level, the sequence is TGTGCCAGCAGTCTCCTAGCACAGGGATCGGGGGATACGCAGTATTTT. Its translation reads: CASSLLAQGSGDTQYF.